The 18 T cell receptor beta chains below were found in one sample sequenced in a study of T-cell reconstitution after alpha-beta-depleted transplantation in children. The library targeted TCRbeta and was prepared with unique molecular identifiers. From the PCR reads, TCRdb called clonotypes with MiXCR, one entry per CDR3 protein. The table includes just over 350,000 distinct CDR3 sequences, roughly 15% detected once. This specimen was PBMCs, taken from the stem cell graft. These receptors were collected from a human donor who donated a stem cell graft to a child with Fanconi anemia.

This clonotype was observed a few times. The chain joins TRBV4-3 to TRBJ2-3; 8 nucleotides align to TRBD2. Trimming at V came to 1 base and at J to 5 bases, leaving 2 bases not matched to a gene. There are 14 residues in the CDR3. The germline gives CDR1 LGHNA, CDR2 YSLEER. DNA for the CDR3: TGCGCCAGCAGCCAAGTAGCGGGGCGAGATACGCAGTATTTT. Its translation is CASSQVAGRDTQYF.

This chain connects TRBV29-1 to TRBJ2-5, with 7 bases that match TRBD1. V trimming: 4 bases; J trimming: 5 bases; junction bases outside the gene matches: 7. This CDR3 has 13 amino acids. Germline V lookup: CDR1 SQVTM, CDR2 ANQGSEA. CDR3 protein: CSVATGYSETQYF. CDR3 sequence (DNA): TGCAGCGTTGCGACAGGGTATAGTGAGACCCAGTACTTC.

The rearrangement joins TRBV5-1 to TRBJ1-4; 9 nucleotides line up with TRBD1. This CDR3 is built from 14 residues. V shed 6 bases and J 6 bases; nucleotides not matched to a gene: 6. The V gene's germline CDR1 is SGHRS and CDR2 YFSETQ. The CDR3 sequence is CASTPRTGDEKLFF. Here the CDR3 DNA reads TGCGCCAGCACGCCAAGGACAGGGGATGAAAAACTGTTTTTT.

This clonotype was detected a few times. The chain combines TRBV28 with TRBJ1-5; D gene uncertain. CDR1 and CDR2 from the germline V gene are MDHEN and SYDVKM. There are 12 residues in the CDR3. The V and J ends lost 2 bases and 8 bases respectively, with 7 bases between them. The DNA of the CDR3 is TGTGCCAGCAGTTTAAAGGTAAAGCCCCAGCATTTT. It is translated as CASSLKVKPQHF.

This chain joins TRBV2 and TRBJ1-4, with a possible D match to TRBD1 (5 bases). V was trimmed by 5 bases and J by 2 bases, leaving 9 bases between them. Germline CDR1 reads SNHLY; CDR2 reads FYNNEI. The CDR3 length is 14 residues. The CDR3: CASSRDLTNEKLFF. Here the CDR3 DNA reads TGTGCCAGCAGTAGGGACCTCACTAATGAAAAACTGTTTTTT.

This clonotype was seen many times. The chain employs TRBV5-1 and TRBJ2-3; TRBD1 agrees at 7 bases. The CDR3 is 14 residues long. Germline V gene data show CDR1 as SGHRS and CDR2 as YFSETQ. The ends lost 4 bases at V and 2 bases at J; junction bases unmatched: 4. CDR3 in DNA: TGCGCCAGCAGCCCGGGACAGAACACAGATACGCAGTATTTT. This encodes CASSPGQNTDTQYF.

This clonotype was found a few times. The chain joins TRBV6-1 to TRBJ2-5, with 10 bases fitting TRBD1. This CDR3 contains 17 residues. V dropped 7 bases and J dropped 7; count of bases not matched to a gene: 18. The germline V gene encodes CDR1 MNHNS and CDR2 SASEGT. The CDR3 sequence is CASKLRPGQGTSGTQYF. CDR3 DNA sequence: TGTGCCAGCAAATTGAGGCCGGGACAGGGGACGTCGGGGACCCAGTACTTC.

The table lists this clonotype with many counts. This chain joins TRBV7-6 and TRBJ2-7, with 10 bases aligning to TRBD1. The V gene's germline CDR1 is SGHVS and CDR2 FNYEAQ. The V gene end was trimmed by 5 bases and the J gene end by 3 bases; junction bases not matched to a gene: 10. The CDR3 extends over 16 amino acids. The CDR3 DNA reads TGTGCCAGCAGCCGATACGGGACAGGGGAGCACTACGAGCAGTACTTC. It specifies CASSRYGTGEHYEQYF.

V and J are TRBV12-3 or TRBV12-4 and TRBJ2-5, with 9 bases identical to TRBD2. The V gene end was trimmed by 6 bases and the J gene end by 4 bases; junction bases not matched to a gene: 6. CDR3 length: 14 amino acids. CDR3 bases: TGTGCCAGCAGGGAAGCGGGGGGTGGAGAGACCCAGTACTTC. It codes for CASREAGGGETQYF.

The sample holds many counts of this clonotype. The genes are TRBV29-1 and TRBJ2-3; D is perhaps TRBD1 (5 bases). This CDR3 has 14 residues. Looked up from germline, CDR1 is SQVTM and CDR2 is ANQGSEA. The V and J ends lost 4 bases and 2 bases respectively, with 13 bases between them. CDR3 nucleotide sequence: TGCAGCGTTGGACAGCCATTGACCACAGATACGCAGTATTTT. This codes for CSVGQPLTTDTQYF.

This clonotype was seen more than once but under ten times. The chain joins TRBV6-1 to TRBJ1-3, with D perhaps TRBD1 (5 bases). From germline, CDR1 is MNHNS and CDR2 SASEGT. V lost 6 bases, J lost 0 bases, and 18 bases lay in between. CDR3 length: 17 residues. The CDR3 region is CASSPVGTSFSGNTIYF. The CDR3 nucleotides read TGTGCCAGCAGCCCAGTAGGGACGTCCTTCTCTGGAAACACCATATATTTT.

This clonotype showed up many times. The CDR3 nucleotides read TGTGCCAGCAGCTTACAGGTTAACTATGGCTACACCTTC. This codes for CASSLQVNYGYTF. The J gene is TRBJ1-2, the V gene TRBV5-5; tentatively, D is TRBD1 (5 bases). CDR1 and CDR2 (germline): SGHKS, YYEKEE (reference sequence). The CDR3 runs 13 residues. V was clipped by 2 bases and J by 1 base, with 6 bases between them.

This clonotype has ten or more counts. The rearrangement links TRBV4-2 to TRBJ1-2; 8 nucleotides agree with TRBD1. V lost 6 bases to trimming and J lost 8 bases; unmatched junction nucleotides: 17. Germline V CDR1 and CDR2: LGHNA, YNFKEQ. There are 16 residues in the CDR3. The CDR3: CASSPGQGMGRGGYTF. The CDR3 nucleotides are TGTGCCAGCAGTCCCGGACAGGGTATGGGAAGGGGGGGCTACACCTTC.

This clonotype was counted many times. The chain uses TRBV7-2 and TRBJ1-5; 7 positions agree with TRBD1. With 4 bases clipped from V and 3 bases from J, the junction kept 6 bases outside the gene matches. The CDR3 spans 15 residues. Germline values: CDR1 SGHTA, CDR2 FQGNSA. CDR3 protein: CASSSRTGTNQPQHF. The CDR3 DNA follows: TGTGCCAGCAGCTCCAGGACAGGCACCAATCAGCCCCAGCATTTT.

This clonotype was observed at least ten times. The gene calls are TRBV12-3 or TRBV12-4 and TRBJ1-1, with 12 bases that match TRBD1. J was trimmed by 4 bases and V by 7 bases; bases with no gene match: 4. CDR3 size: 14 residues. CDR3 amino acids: CASTRDRGPTEAFF. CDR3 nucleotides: TGTGCCAGCACCCGGGACAGGGGGCCCACTGAAGCTTTCTTT.

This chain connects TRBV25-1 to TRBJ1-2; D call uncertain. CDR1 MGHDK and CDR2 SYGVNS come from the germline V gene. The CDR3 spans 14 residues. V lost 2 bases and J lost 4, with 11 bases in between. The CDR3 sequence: CASSEGPYFYGYTF. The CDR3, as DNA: TGTGCCAGCAGTGAAGGACCATACTTCTATGGCTACACCTTC.

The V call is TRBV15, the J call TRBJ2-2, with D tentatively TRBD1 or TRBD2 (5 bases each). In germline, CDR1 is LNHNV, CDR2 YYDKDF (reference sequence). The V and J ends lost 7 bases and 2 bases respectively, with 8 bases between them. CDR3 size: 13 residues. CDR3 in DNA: TGTGCCACCACCGGGACCAACACCGGGGAGCTGTTTTTT. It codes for CATTGTNTGELFF. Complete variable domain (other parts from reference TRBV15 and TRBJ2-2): DAMVIQNPRYQVTQFGKPVTLSCSQTLNHNVMYWYQQKSSQAPKLLFHYYDKDFNNEADTPDNFQSRRPNTSFCFLDIRSPGLGDTAMYLCATTGTNTGELFFGEGSRLTVL.

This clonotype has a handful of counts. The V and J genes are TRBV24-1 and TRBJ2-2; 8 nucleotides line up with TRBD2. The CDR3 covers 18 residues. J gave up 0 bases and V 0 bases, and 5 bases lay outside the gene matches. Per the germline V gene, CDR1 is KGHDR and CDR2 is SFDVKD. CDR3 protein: CATSDLPGRGPNTGELFF. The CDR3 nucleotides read TGTGCCACCAGTGATTTGCCCGGGAGGGGACCGAACACCGGGGAGCTGTTTTTT.